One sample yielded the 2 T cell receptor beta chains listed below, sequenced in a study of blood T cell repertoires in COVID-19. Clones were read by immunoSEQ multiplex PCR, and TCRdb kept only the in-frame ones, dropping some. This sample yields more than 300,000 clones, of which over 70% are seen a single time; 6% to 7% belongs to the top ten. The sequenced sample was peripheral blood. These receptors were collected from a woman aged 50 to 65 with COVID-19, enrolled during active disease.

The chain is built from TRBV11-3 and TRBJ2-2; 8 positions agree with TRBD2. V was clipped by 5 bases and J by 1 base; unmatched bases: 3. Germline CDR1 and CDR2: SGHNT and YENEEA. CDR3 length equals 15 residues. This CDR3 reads CASSPGGVNTGELFF. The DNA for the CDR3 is TGTGCCAGCAGCCCGGGAGGGGTGAACACCGGGGAGCTGTTTTTT.

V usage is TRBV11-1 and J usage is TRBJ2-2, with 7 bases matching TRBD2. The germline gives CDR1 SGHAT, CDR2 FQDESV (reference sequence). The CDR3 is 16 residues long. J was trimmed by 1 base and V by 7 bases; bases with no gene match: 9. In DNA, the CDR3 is TGTGCCAGCACTCTTGCTAGCGGACAGAACACCGGGGAGCTGTTTTTT. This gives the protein CASTLASGQNTGELFF.